Presented here are 16 T cell receptor beta chains from one specimen sequenced in a study of OX40 agonist ivuxolimab in advanced cancers. The library was prepared using the immunoSEQ multiplex PCR assay. Not all clones reach the TCRdb copy of this immuneACCESS table, which keeps in-frame sequences only. Checked studies attribute under half of the gap to unresolved V genes and leave the rest unexplained. Counted in this sample were approximately 81,000 clones; 81% of them appeared once. Of the sample, over 3.5% falls within the top ten clones. This specimen was CD4+ or CD8+ T cells sorted from blood, taken in a trial of the OX40 agonist ivuxolimab. These receptors originate from an adult with an advanced solid tumor such as melanoma, head and neck, liver or kidney cancer.

This chain joins TRBV11-2 and TRBJ1-1; the D is unclear. The CDR3 totals 13 residues. Germline V gene sequence: CDR1 SGHAT, CDR2 FQNNGV. V was clipped by 1 base and J by 8 bases, with 11 bases between them. The CDR3 reads CASSLGLLAEAFF. In nucleotides, the CDR3 is TGTGCCAGCAGCTTAGGTTTGTTGGCGGAAGCTTTCTTT.

The chain carries TRBV6-5 and TRBJ2-7; 10 nucleotides line up with TRBD2. Germline trimming cut 2 bases from V and 3 bases from J; bases unmatched to any gene: 4. The CDR3 has 15 amino acids. Germline loops: CDR1 MNHEY, CDR2 SVGAGI. The DNA of the CDR3 is TGTGCCAGCAGTTACGGGCTAGCGGGAGTCTACGAGCAGTACTTC. Translated, it gives CASSYGLAGVYEQYF.

The chain joins TRBV7-3 to TRBJ2-3; TRBD1 might be the D (6 bases). The CDR3 loop spans 13 amino acids. The V gene lost 5 bases and the J gene lost 6 bases, with 12 bases spanning the gap. Per germline, CDR1 SGHTA and CDR2 FQGTGA. CDR3 region: CASSPQGFDTQYF. CDR3 DNA sequence: TGTGCCAGCAGCCCGCAGGGGTTCGATACGCAGTATTTT. The full variable domain, completed using reference TRBV7-3 and TRBJ2-3, is GAGVSQTPSNKVTEKGKYVELRCDPISGHTALYWYRQSLGQGPEFLIYFQGTGAADDSGLPNDRFFAVRPEGSVSTLKIQRTERGDSAVYLCASSPQGFDTQYFGPGTRLTVL.

This clone was counted once. The V gene is TRBV6-6, the J gene TRBJ2-7, with D unclear. Per the germline V gene, CDR1 is MNHNY and CDR2 is SVGAGI (reference sequence). Trimming pared 2 bases from V and 7 bases from J, leaving 9 bases between. The CDR3 has 12 amino acids. For the CDR3, the DNA is TGTGCCAGCAGTTACGCTGCCACGGAGCAGTACTTC. This codes for CASSYAATEQYF.

Only one count was recorded for this clone. The chain joins TRBV19 to TRBJ1-3; weak D call: TRBD1 (6 bases). The germline V gene has CDR1 LNHDA and CDR2 SQIVND (reference sequence). The CDR3 runs to 19 residues. With 3 bases removed from V and 0 bases from J, the gap between germline ends came to 21 bases. The CDR3, as DNA: TGTGCCAGTAGTATCCAGGGGCCCCAATATGCCATCTCTGGAAACACCATATATTTT. Translation: CASSIQGPQYAISGNTIYF.

V and J are TRBV5-4 and TRBJ2-6; 7 bases are a match to TRBD1. Germline CDR1 SGHNT, CDR2 YYREEE (reference sequence). V dropped 0 bases and J dropped 0; count of bases not matched to a gene: 3. This CDR3 is built from 17 residues. The CDR3 DNA reads as TGTGCCAGCAGCTTGGGACAGGGTCACTCTGGGGCCAACGTCCTGACTTTC. Translation gives CASSLGQGHSGANVLTF.

The chain carries TRBV18 and TRBJ1-4; the match to TRBD1 covers 8 bases. This CDR3 spans 15 amino acids. V lost 2 bases, J lost 7 bases, and 6 bases stayed unmatched. The germline V gene has CDR1 KGHSH and CDR2 LQKENI. The CDR3 sequence: CASSPAQGVSEKLFF. CDR3 nucleotides: TGTGCCAGCTCACCAGCACAGGGGGTTTCTGAAAAACTGTTTTTT.

The genes are TRBV11-2 and TRBJ2-1; 7 bases are shared with TRBD2. V lost 1 base, J lost 1 base, and 1 base stayed unmatched. CDR1 is SGHAT and CDR2 is FQNNGV in the germline V gene. This CDR3 is built from 15 residues. The CDR3 spells CASSLGGRSYNEQFF. CDR3 DNA: TGTGCCAGCAGCTTAGGCGGGAGATCCTACAATGAGCAGTTCTTC.

The gene calls are TRBV4-2 and TRBJ2-5; a weak D match, TRBD2 (6 bases). This CDR3 comprises 15 residues. Germline V gene lookup returns CDR1 LGHNA and CDR2 YNFKEQ. Trimming stripped 4 bases from V and 5 bases from J, with 17 bases between. The CDR3 protein is CASSLSSVARETQYF. In DNA form, the CDR3 reads TGTGCCAGCAGCCTTTCTAGCGTAGCAAGGGAGACCCAGTACTTC.

This chain joins TRBV7-9 and TRBJ2-7, with 14 bases that match TRBD2. Unmatched junction bases numbered 11, after V lost 5 bases and J lost 5 bases. This CDR3 region has 17 residues. The germline gives CDR1 SEHNR, CDR2 FQNEAQ (reference sequence). The CDR3 protein is CASSPTLGLAGGDEQYF. CDR3 coding DNA: TGTGCCAGCAGCCCAACCTTAGGACTAGCGGGAGGAGACGAGCAGTACTTC. Based on the CDR3 plus reference TRBV7-9 and TRBJ2-7, the full variable domain is DTGVSQNPRHKITKRGQNVTFRCDPISEHNRLYWYRQTLGQGPEFLTYFQNEAQLEKSRLLSDRFSAERPKGSFSTLEIQRTEQGDSAMYLCASSPTLGLAGGDEQYFGPGTRLTVT.

The rearrangement uses TRBV5-1 and TRBJ2-5; 7 bases line up with TRBD2. The DNA end is more similar to TRBJ2-7, so the J call may be wrong. This CDR3 comprises 14 residues. Germline V CDR1 and CDR2: SGHRS, YFSETQ. The CDR3 DNA reads as TGCGCCAGCAGCTTGGGGAGCGGGATCTACGAGCAGTACTTC. Translating it yields CASSLGSGIYEQYF.

The chain is built from TRBV19 and TRBJ2-1, with 9 bases aligning to TRBD2. The V gene's germline CDR1 is LNHDA and CDR2 SQIVND (reference sequence). Losses at the gene ends were 3 bases for V and 9 bases for J; bases not matched to a gene: 9. This CDR3 has 15 residues. The CDR3 spells CASSMNGGRAGEQFF. The CDR3 DNA is TGTGCCAGTAGTATGAACGGCGGGAGGGCTGGTGAGCAGTTCTTC. The whole variable domain, filled in from reference TRBV19 and TRBJ2-1, reads DGGITQSPKYLFRKEGQNVTLSCEQNLNHDAMYWYRQDPGQGLRLIYYSQIVNDFQKGDIAEGYSVSREKKESFPLTVTSAQKNPTAFYLCASSMNGGRAGEQFFGPGTRLTVL.

This clone is a singleton in its sample. This sequence joins TRBV7-8 and TRBJ2-3; 10 nucleotides align to TRBD1. The V segment lost 5 bases and the J segment 3 bases; nucleotides outside the gene matches: 8. The germline V gene encodes CDR1 SGHVS and CDR2 FQNEAQ. The CDR3 is 16 amino acids. DNA of the CDR3: TGTGCCAGCAGCCCCTCTCGGGGACAGGGGACAGATACGCAGTATTTT. It translates to CASSPSRGQGTDTQYF.

The chain combines TRBV11-2 with TRBJ2-7, with 9 bases identical to TRBD1. The CDR3 covers 13 residues. With V trimmed by 5 bases and J by 4 bases, 3 bases remained unmatched. Germline CDR1 and CDR2: SGHAT and FQNNGV. The CDR3 here is CASSRDRAYEQYF. Here the CDR3 DNA reads TGTGCCAGCAGCCGGGACAGGGCGTACGAGCAGTACTTC.

This sequence joins TRBV5-6 and TRBJ2-7; TRBD1 agrees at 9 bases. Trimming cost V 4 bases and J 2 bases; bases outside gene matches: 1. Germline lookup yields CDR1 SGHDT and CDR2 YYEEEE. This CDR3 spans 13 amino acids. CDR3 residues: CASSRQGAYEQYF. The DNA of the CDR3 is TGTGCCAGCAGCCGACAGGGGGCCTACGAGCAGTACTTC.

V gene TRBV9 combines with J gene TRBJ1-2, with D hard to call. CDR1 is SGDLS, CDR2 YYNGEE, per germline. The CDR3 is 12 amino acids. The V end was cut by 3 bases, the J end by 4 bases, with 7 bases between. The CDR3 reads CASSDSLYGYTF. Written as DNA, the CDR3 is TGTGCCAGCAGCGATAGCCTCTATGGCTACACCTTC.